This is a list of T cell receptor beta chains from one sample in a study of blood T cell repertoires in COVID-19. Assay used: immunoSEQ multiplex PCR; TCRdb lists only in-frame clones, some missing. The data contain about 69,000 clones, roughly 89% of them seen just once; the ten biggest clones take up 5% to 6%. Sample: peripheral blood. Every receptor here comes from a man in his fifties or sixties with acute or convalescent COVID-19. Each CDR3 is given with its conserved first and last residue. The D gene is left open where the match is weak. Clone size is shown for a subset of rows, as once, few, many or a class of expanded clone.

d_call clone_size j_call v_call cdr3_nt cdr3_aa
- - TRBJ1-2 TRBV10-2 TGCGCCAGCAGCTTCGGGGGGGCCGGGGATGGCTACACCTTC CASSFGGAGDGYTF
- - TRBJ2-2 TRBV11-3 TGTGCCAGCAGCTTCAGCGAATACACCGGGGAGCTGTTTTTT CASSFSEYTGELFF
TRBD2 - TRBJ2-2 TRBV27 TGTGCCAGCAGTTTAAGCGGGAGGCTCACCGGGGAGCTGTTTTTT CASSLSGRLTGELFF
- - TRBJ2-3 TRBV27 TGTGCCAGCAGTTTCTTAGCGAGGACAGATACGCAGTATTTT CASSFLARTDTQYF
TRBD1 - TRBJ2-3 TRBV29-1 TGCAGCGTTGAAGATCGTGGACAGGGGTTGGCAGATACGCAGTATTTT CSVEDRGQGLADTQYF
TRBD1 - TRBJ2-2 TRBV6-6 TGTGCCAGCAGTCGAACCGGGACAGGGGACAACACCGGGGAGCTGTTTTTT CASSRTGTGDNTGELFF
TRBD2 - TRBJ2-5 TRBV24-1 TGTGCCACCAGTGACCCGGGACTAGCGGGAGCATTGGAGACCCAGTACTTC CATSDPGLAGALETQYF
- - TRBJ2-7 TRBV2 TGTGCCAGCAGTGATATGGCAGGAACCTCATTC CASSDMAGTSF
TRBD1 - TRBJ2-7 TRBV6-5 TGTGCCAGCAGACGGGACAGGGGTTACGAGCAGTACTTC CASRRDRGYEQYF
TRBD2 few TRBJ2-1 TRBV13 TGTGCCAGCAGTCGAGAGCGGGAGACGGAGCAGTTCTTC CASSRERETEQFF
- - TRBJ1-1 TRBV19 TGTGCCAGTAGTATAATGGAGACGAACACTGAAGCTTTCTTT CASSIMETNTEAFF
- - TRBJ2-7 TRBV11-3 TGTGCCAGCAGCGTGGACAGCCTCTACTACGAGCAGTACTTC CASSVDSLYYEQYF
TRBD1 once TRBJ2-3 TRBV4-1 TGCGCCAGCAGTTGGGACAGGGGGACAGATACGCAGTATTTT CASSWDRGTDTQYF
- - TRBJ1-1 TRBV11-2 TGTGCCAGCAGCTCAGGAGGCGGGAACACTGAAGCTTTCTTT CASSSGGGNTEAFF
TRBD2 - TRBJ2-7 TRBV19 TGTGCCAGTAGTAGTCGGACTAGACGGCACGAGCAGTACTTC CASSSRTRRHEQYF
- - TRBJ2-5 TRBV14 TGTGCCAGCAGCCATCATGAGACCCAGTACTTC CASSHHETQYF
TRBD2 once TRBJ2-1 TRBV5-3 TGTGCCAGAAGCTTGGCCGGGACTATGTACAATGAGCAGTTCTTC CARSLAGTMYNEQFF
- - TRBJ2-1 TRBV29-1 TGCAGCGTGGAGCTTTCTAGACCAACAGGGTACAATGAGCAGTTCTTC CSVELSRPTGYNEQFF
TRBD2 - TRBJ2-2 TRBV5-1 TGCGCCAGCAGCTTCACCCCGGGACTAGCAACCGGGGAGCTGTTTTTT CASSFTPGLATGELFF
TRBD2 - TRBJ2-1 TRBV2 TGTGCCAGCAGTGAAGGGACTAGCGGTCCGTACAATGAGCAGTTCTTC CASSEGTSGPYNEQFF
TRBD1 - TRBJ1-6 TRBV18 TGTGCCAGCTCACGGGACAGGGTCTTTAATTCACCCCTCCACTTT CASSRDRVFNSPLHF
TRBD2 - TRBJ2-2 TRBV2 TGTGCCAGCAGTCTAACGGGACTAGCGGGAATTGGCGGGGAGCTGTTTTTT CASSLTGLAGIGGELFF
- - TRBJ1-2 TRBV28 TGTGCCAGCAACCGACGCGGGACTGGGATAAAAGGCTACACCTTC CASNRRGTGIKGYTF